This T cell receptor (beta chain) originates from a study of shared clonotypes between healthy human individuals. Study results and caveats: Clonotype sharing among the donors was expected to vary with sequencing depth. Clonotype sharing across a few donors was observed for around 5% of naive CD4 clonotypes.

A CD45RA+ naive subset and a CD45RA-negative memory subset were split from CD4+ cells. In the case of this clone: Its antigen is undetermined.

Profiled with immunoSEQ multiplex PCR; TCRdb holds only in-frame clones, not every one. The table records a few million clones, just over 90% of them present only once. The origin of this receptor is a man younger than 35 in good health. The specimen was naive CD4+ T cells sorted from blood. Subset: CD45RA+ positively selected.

The CDR3 sequence is CASSLGQGTHYTF. CDR3 DNA: TGCGCCAGCAGCTTGGGGCAGGGGACCCACTACACCTTC. The V gene is TRBV5-1, the J gene TRBJ1-2, with D possibly TRBD1 on 6 matching bases. Per germline, CDR1 SGHRS and CDR2 YFSETQ. The CDR3 totals 13 residues. V gave up 0 bases and J gave up 10 bases, with 13 bases separating them.